These 29 T cell receptor beta chains were sequenced from one sample in a study of cytomegalovirus exposure and HLA in healthy donors. PCR amplification relied on 60 Vbeta primers (plus 13 Jbeta primers). Sequencing was performed with immunoSEQ multiplex PCR; in TCRdb, only in-frame clones are kept and a portion is missing. The sample has approximately 150,000 clones, over 70% seen once. Sequencing used PBMCs. These receptors all come from a woman aged 35 to 49 in good health and CMV-seropositive.

The CDR3, as DNA: TGTGCCAGCAGCCAAGTAGGGAGCGGGGCCAACGTCCTGACTTTC. Its translation: CASSQVGSGANVLTF. The chain combines TRBV4-2 with TRBJ2-6; a possible D gene is TRBD2 (5 bases). V was clipped by 1 base and J by 4 bases, with 8 bases between them. Germline V gives CDR1 LGHNA, CDR2 YNFKEQ. CDR3 length: 15 residues.

This chain connects TRBV11-2 to TRBJ1-2; tentative D call: TRBD1 (6 bases). CDR1 is SGHAT, CDR2 FQNNGV, per germline. The CDR3 sequence is 13 residues long. V lost 7 bases and J 7 bases, leaving 16 bases between the germline ends. CDR3 protein: CASTPAGVGGYTF. CDR3 nucleotide sequence: TGTGCCAGCACCCCCGCAGGGGTTGGTGGCTACACCTTC.

V is TRBV9 and J is TRBJ1-4; 7 bases agree with TRBD1. Looked up from germline, CDR1 is SGDLS and CDR2 is YYNGEE. V lost 2 bases to trimming and J lost 8 bases; unmatched junction nucleotides: 6. This CDR3 has 14 amino acids. As DNA, the CDR3 is TGTGCCAGCAGCGTGACAGGGATTAGCGAAAAACTGTTTTTT. Translating gives CASSVTGISEKLFF.

This clone came up once. V usage is TRBV7-8 and J usage is TRBJ1-2; 7 bases fit TRBD1. This CDR3 is built from 14 residues. Germline CDR1 and CDR2: SGHVS and FQNEAQ. V was clipped by 3 bases and J by 3 bases; unmatched bases: 4. CDR3: CASSLSRGDYGYTF. DNA of the CDR3: TGTGCCAGCAGCTTGTCCAGGGGGGACTATGGCTACACCTTC.

The chain links TRBV12-5 to TRBJ1-3; TRBD1 aligns across 8 bases. The germline CDR1 and CDR2 sequences are LGHNT and FRNRAP. Unmatched junction bases numbered 3, after V lost 4 bases and J lost 1 base. The CDR3 is 15 residues long. The CDR3 nucleotides read TGTGCTAGTGGTTCCGGACAGGGTTCTGGAAACACCATATATTTT. Translated, it gives CASGSGQGSGNTIYF.

The chain carries TRBV29-1 and TRBJ2-7, with a possible D match to TRBD1 (5 bases). Trimming stripped 2 bases from V and 5 bases from J, with 16 bases between. CDR3 length equals 14 residues. The germline V gene has CDR1 SQVTM and CDR2 ANQGSEA. CDR3 in DNA: TGCAGCGTTGAAACGTCGGAAAGGGGTGACGAGCAGTACTTC. Encoded protein: CSVETSERGDEQYF.

J is TRBJ1-1 and V is TRBV5-4; no firm D call. This CDR3 comprises 13 residues. CDR1 and CDR2 from the germline V gene are SGHNT and YYREEE (reference sequence). Trimming took 2 bases from V and 4 from J, leaving 9 bases between them. The CDR3 loop is CASSLPRGTEAFF. CDR3 in DNA: TGTGCCAGCAGCTTACCGCGGGGCACTGAAGCTTTCTTT. Full variable domain (rest looked up from reference TRBV5-4 and TRBJ1-1): ETGVTQSPTHLIKTRGQQVTLRCSSQSGHNTVSWYQQALGQGPQFIFQYYREEENGRGNFPPRFSGLQFPNYSSELNVNALELDDSALYLCASSLPRGTEAFFGQGTRLTVV.

The chain joins TRBV7-9 to TRBJ2-1, with 7 bases aligning to TRBD2. Trimming cost V 4 bases and J 6 bases; bases outside gene matches: 9. From germline, CDR1 is SEHNR and CDR2 FQNEAQ (reference sequence). The CDR3 loop spans 15 amino acids. CDR3 coding DNA: TGTGCCAGCAGCTCGAGCTGGTCTAGCGGCAATGAGCAGTTCTTC. As protein: CASSSSWSSGNEQFF.

As for this clone: The same CDR3 also results from other DNA sequences found in this sample. The V and J genes are TRBV25-1 and TRBJ1-1, with 8 bases aligning to TRBD1. CDR1 MGHDK and CDR2 SYGVNS come from the germline V gene. V lost 3 bases and J lost 6; bases outside the gene matches: 9. The CDR3 runs 15 residues. The CDR3 loop is CASSDPTGVVAEAFF. CDR3 bases: TGTGCCAGCAGTGACCCGACAGGGGTTGTGGCTGAAGCTTTCTTT.

The CDR3 coding sequence is TGTGCCAGCAGTCTAGGACAGGGGAGGTTTAGCAATCAGCCCCAGCATTTT. Translation gives CASSLGQGRFSNQPQHF. The chain uses TRBV28 and TRBJ1-5, with 9 positions matching TRBD1. This CDR3 has 17 amino acids. Losses at the gene ends were 5 bases for V and 0 bases for J; bases not matched to a gene: 8. Germline CDR1 MDHEN, CDR2 SYDVKM.

The chain is built from TRBV7-3 and TRBJ2-1; 12 nucleotides align to TRBD2. CDR1 is SGHTA and CDR2 is FQGTGA in the germline V gene. This CDR3 comprises 15 residues. V shed 6 bases and J 4 bases; nucleotides not matched to a gene: 4. The CDR3 coding sequence is TGTGCCAGCAGTCGCGGACTAGCGGGGTACAATGAGCAGTTCTTC. Protein: CASSRGLAGYNEQFF. Filled out from reference TRBV7-3 and TRBJ2-1, the complete variable domain reads GAGVSQTPSNKVTEKGKYVELRCDPISGHTALYWYRQSLGQGPEFLIYFQGTGAADDSGLPNDRFFAVRPEGSVSTLKIQRTERGDSAVYLCASSRGLAGYNEQFFGPGTRLTVL.

This clone was detected a few times. This chain connects TRBV29-1 to TRBJ1-2; D remains unclear. Germline lookup yields CDR1 SQVTM and CDR2 ANQGSEA. This CDR3 comprises 13 residues. Trimming removed 0 bases from V and 9 bases from J, with 14 bases in between. CDR3 nucleotide sequence: TGCAGCGTTGAAGATAGATACTCGTTTTGCTACACCTTC. Residues: CSVEDRYSFCYTF.

The chain has TRBV5-5 and TRBJ1-4; 11 nucleotides line up with TRBD1. CDR1 SGHKS and CDR2 YYEKEE come from the germline V gene (reference sequence). Trimming at V came to 6 bases and at J to 7 bases, leaving 2 bases not matched to a gene. This CDR3 has 13 amino acids. The CDR3 region is CASKGQGVEKLFF. The CDR3 DNA reads as TGTGCCAGCAAGGGACAGGGGGTTGAAAAACTGTTTTTT. The full variable domain, in which reference TRBV5-5 and TRBJ1-4 provide the parts outside the CDR3, is DAGVTQSPTHLIKTRGQQVTLRCSPISGHKSVSWYQQVLGQGPQFIFQYYEKEERGRGNFPDRFSARQFPNYSSELNVNALLLGDSALYLCASKGQGVEKLFFGSGTQLSVL.

A remark on this clone: A much larger clone differs by one base, so this may be a read error. Other DNA sequences in the sample encode the same CDR3. The V and J genes are TRBV4-1 and TRBJ1-4, with no clear D. With 0 bases removed from V and 4 bases from J, the gap between germline ends came to 9 bases. Germline CDR1 and CDR2: MGHRA and YSYEKL. CDR3 length: 15 residues. The CDR3 loop is CASSQEAESNEKLFF. CDR3 DNA: TGCGCCAGCAGCCAAGAGGCGGAAAGTAATGAAAAACTGTTTTTT.

The chain couples TRBV4-2 to TRBJ2-7; D remains ambiguous. The CDR3 extends over 15 amino acids. The germline V and J ends were trimmed by 1 base and 2 bases, with 12 bases remaining between them. The germline CDR1 and CDR2 sequences are LGHNA and YNFKEQ. The CDR3, as DNA: TGTGCCAGCAGCCAAGGAGGCACCCCGACCTACGAGCAGTACTTC. It encodes CASSQGGTPTYEQYF.

V usage is TRBV5-4 and J usage is TRBJ2-7; TRBD1 matches 8 bases. The CDR3 loop spans 12 amino acids. Per the germline V gene, CDR1 is SGHNT and CDR2 is YYREEE (reference sequence). The junction had 3 bases not matched to a gene; V was cut back by 4 bases and J by 6 bases. The CDR3 is CASSGTGGEQYF. CDR3 coding DNA: TGTGCCAGCAGCGGAACAGGGGGCGAGCAGTACTTC.

The chain recombines TRBV7-9 with TRBJ1-1; weak D call: TRBD1 (6 bases). V lost 1 base to trimming and J lost 7 bases, with 10 bases between them. The CDR3 totals 13 residues. Germline V lookup: CDR1 SEHNR, CDR2 FQNEAQ (reference sequence). The CDR3 sequence: CASSLVAQGEAFF. The CDR3 nucleotides read TGTGCCAGCAGCTTAGTCGCACAGGGTGAAGCTTTCTTT.

The count of this clone is one. This chain uses TRBV11-2 with TRBJ2-1, with 15 bases aligning to TRBD2. This CDR3 has 18 residues. J gave up 3 bases and V 4 bases, and 7 bases lay outside the gene matches. CDR1 SGHAT and CDR2 FQNNGV come from the germline V gene. CDR3 bases: TGTGCCAGCAGCTCCCAGGGGACTAGCGGGGGGAACTACAATGAGCAGTTCTTC. Its protein product is CASSSQGTSGGNYNEQFF.

This chain connects TRBV5-1 to TRBJ1-2; no clear D gene. Trimming removed 4 bases at V and 6 bases at J, with 10 bases between. Per the germline V gene, CDR1 is SGHRS and CDR2 is YFSETQ. This CDR3 contains 12 residues. CDR3 nucleotide sequence: TGCGCCAGCAGCCGATTCACGGATGGCTACACCTTC. Its protein product is CASSRFTDGYTF.

The chain uses TRBV20-1 and TRBJ1-2; TRBD1 is a possible D gene (5 bases). CDR3 length: 11 residues. Germline V gene lookup returns CDR1 DFQATT and CDR2 SNEGSKA (reference sequence). V lost 8 bases to trimming and J lost 4 bases, with 11 bases between them. The CDR3 here is CSTRVGYGYTF. For the CDR3, the DNA is TGCAGTACCAGGGTGGGCTATGGCTACACCTTC.

The genes are TRBV19 and TRBJ1-2; D gene unclear. The CDR3 is 15 residues long. The V gene's germline CDR1 is LNHDA and CDR2 SQIVND (reference sequence). V dropped 5 bases and J dropped 4 bases, with 17 bases sitting between them. The CDR3 region has the DNA TGTGCCAGTAGTGCTCCAGAGAACTATACCTATGGCTACACCTTC. Its protein is CASSAPENYTYGYTF.

The V and J genes are TRBV4-3 and TRBJ2-2, with D possibly being TRBD1 (6 bases). The ends were cut back, 8 bases at V and 2 bases at J, with 15 bases in the middle. The CDR3 contains 15 residues. From germline, CDR1 is LGHNA and CDR2 YSLEER. CDR3 sequence reads: CASSSGHLNTGELFF. As DNA, the CDR3 is TGCGCCAGCTCATCGGGACACTTAAACACCGGGGAGCTGTTTTTT.

This sequence joins TRBV6-1 and TRBJ1-6, with no clear D. Trimming shortened V by 7 bases and J by 0 bases, and 7 bases separated the two germline ends. The CDR3 sequence is 14 residues long. Germline values: CDR1 MNHNS, CDR2 SASEGT. The CDR3 DNA follows: TGTGCCAGCATGGGGAGCTCCTATAATTCACCCCTCCACTTT. It encodes CASMGSSYNSPLHF.

The chain has TRBV6-4 and TRBJ1-5; tentative D call: TRBD1 (6 bases). The CDR3 runs to 13 residues. Per germline, CDR1 MRHNA and CDR2 SNTAGT. Trimming cost V 3 bases and J 4 bases, with 7 bases left between them. The CDR3 sequence: CASSEGANQPQHF. The CDR3 coding sequence is TGTGCCAGCAGTGAGGGGGCGAATCAGCCCCAGCATTTT.

In regard to this clone: Relative to the germline gene, one junction end is altered; a read error may explain this. Other nucleotide sequences from this sample produce the same CDR3. The chain links TRBV30 to TRBJ1-2; TRBD1 agrees at 8 bases. CDR1 GTSNPN and CDR2 SVGIG come from the germline V gene (reference sequence). The length of the CDR3 is 16 residues. CDR3 bases: TGTGCTTGGAGACCCCGGACAGGGACAAATAGAGGTGGCTACACCTTC. Translating gives CAWRPRTGTNRGGYTF. The variable domain in full, completed from reference TRBV30 and TRBJ1-2, reads SQTIHQWPATLVQPVGSPLSLECTVEGTSNPNLYWYRQAAGRGLQLLFYSVGIGQISSEVPQNLSASRPQDRQFILSSKKLLLSDSGFYLCAWRPRTGTNRGGYTFGSGTRLTVV.

The J gene is TRBJ2-2, the V gene TRBV4-1, with a possible D match to TRBD2 (6 bases). Trimming removed 4 bases at V and 5 bases at J, with 14 bases between. CDR3 size: 15 residues. Germline values: CDR1 MGHRA, CDR2 YSYEKL. Here the CDR3 DNA reads TGCGCCAGCAGCCGGGGGGAACAGAGAACCGGGGAGCTGTTTTTT. It yields the protein CASSRGEQRTGELFF.

This rearrangement joins TRBV5-1 to TRBJ1-1; TRBD1 matches 7 bases. The CDR3 sequence is 15 residues long. CDR1 is SGHRS, CDR2 YFSETQ, per germline. Losses at the gene ends were 2 bases for V and 5 bases for J; bases not matched to a gene: 9. CDR3 region: CASSFRTGSLTEAFF. DNA of the CDR3: TGCGCCAGCAGCTTTCGGACAGGTTCTCTGACTGAAGCTTTCTTT. The full variable domain, completed using reference TRBV5-1 and TRBJ1-1, is KAGVTQTPRYLIKTRGQQVTLSCSPISGHRSVSWYQQTPGQGLQFLFEYFSETQRNKGNFPGRFSGRQFSNSRSEMNVSTLELGDSALYLCASSFRTGSLTEAFFGQGTRLTVV.

CDR3 amino acids: CASSSNTDTQYF. The DNA for the CDR3 is TGTGCCAGCAGCTCCAACACAGATACGCAGTATTTT. The gene calls are TRBV5-8 and TRBJ2-3; no firm D call. Germline lookup yields CDR1 SGHTS and CDR2 YDEGEE. The CDR3 sequence is 12 residues long. The V end lost 3 bases, the J end lost 2 bases, and 4 bases lay between the germline ends.

This sequence joins TRBV4-2 and TRBJ1-1; no reliable D call. This CDR3 comprises 13 residues. Germline-derived CDR1 and CDR2 are LGHNA and YNFKEQ. V was shortened by 4 bases and J by 1 base, with 7 bases between the two germline ends. The CDR3 DNA reads as TGTGCCAGCAGCCGGGCGGGGAACACTGAAGCTTTCTTT. Its translation is CASSRAGNTEAFF.